This T cell receptor (beta chain) was recorded in a study of T cell repertoires in cytomegalovirus infection. The V and J ends lost 0 bases and 6 bases respectively, with 8 bases between them. CDR3 size: 13 residues. CDR1 is SGHTA, CDR2 FQGNSA, per germline. TCRdb reprocessed the reads with MiXCR, giving one entry per CDR3 protein. The sample carries some 320,000 distinct CDR3 sequences, 25% to 35% recorded once. This clonotype was counted many times. Its antigen remains unidentified. The receptor was derived from a human donor in good health (CMV status not recorded). Some clones in this sample may be carry-over from other donors' samples. The starting material was cultured PBMCs, obtained from culture after CMV antigen stimulation. The chain uses TRBV7-2 and TRBJ1-2, with D hard to call. CDR3 coding DNA: TGTGCCAGCAGCTTAGCGACGACTCATGGCTACACCTTC. It specifies CASSLATTHGYTF.